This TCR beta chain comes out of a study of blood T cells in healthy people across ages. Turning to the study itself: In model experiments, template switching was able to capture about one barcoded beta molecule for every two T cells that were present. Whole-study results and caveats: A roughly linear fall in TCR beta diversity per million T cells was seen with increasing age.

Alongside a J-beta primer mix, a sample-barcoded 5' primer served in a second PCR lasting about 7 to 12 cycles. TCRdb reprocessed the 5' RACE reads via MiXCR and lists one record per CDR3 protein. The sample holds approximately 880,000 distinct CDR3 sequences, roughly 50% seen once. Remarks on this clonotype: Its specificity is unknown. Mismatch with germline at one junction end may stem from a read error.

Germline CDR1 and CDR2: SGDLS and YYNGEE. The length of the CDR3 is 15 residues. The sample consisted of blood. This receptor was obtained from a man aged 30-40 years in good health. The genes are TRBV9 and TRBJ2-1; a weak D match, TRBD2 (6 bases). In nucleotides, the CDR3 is TGTGCCAGCAGCGTAACAATAGCGGTTTATAATGGGCAGTTCTTC. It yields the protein CASSVTIAVYNGQFF.